These 28 T cell receptor beta chains came from one sample sequenced in a study of OX40 agonist ivuxolimab in advanced cancers. The data were produced by immunoSEQ multiplex PCR, yet TCRdb's version contains in-frame clones alone and is incomplete. The sample records 53,000 or so clones, approximately 83% being singletons. The sample was CD4+ or CD8+ T cells sorted from blood, taken in a trial of the OX40 agonist ivuxolimab. These receptors originate from an adult with an advanced solid tumor such as melanoma, head and neck, liver or kidney cancer.

V is TRBV7-9 and J is TRBJ2-5; 8 bases fit TRBD2. CDR1 SEHNR and CDR2 FQNEAQ come from the germline V gene (reference sequence). Trimming took 4 bases from V and 5 from J; bases not matched to a gene: 18. The CDR3 extends over 18 amino acids. This CDR3 reads CASSSLTGRAGRSETQYF. In nucleotides, the CDR3 is TGTGCCAGCAGCTCCCTCACCGGGAGGGCGGGACGGTCCGAGACCCAGTACTTC.

The CDR3 sequence: CAWSVGEVYEQYF. The CDR3 DNA reads TGTGCCTGGAGTGTAGGGGAGGTTTACGAGCAGTACTTC. This chain links TRBV30 with TRBJ2-7; TRBD2 might be the D (6 bases). V shed 0 bases and J shed 4 bases, with 10 bases lying between them. Germline CDR1 reads GTSNPN; CDR2 reads SVGIG (reference sequence). This CDR3 comprises 13 residues.

This chain joins TRBV4-1 and TRBJ2-5, with unresolved D. Germline V gives CDR1 MGHRA, CDR2 YSYEKL. The CDR3 has 14 residues. V dropped 4 bases and J dropped 2 bases, with 11 bases sitting between them. CDR3 nucleotides: TGCGCCAGCAGCCTTATACACGGACAAGAGACCCAGTACTTC. Amino acid sequence: CASSLIHGQETQYF.

The V and J genes are TRBV5-1 and TRBJ2-1; the match to TRBD2 covers 8 bases. The junction had 6 bases not matched to a gene; V was cut back by 0 bases and J by 4 bases. Germline CDR1 reads SGHRS; CDR2 reads YFSETQ. The length of the CDR3 is 16 residues. CDR3 coding DNA: TGCGCCAGCAGCTTGGACCTAGCGGGTTCTTACAATGAGCAGTTCTTC. It translates to CASSLDLAGSYNEQFF.

The chain links TRBV4-2 to TRBJ1-1, with D uncertain. From germline, CDR1 is LGHNA and CDR2 YNFKEQ. The CDR3 totals 15 residues. V was clipped by 2 bases and J by 3 bases, with 13 bases between them. CDR3 in DNA: TGTGCCAGCAGCCAAAACCAAGGCGGGGACACTGAAGCTTTCTTT. Translated: CASSQNQGGDTEAFF.

The chain couples TRBV28 to TRBJ2-7, with D tentatively TRBD2 (5 bases). There are 13 residues in the CDR3. Germline CDR1 MDHEN, CDR2 SYDVKM. Trimming stripped 8 bases from V and 7 bases from J, with 18 bases between. The CDR3 DNA is TGTGCCAGCGCCCCGAGGGCAGGTCGTGAGCAGTACTTC. It encodes CASAPRAGREQYF.

The chain recombines TRBV19 with TRBJ2-1; D is uncertain. Per germline, CDR1 LNHDA and CDR2 SQIVND (reference sequence). The CDR3 totals 12 residues. Trimming took 6 bases from V and 4 from J, leaving 7 bases between them. The CDR3 sequence is CASRDVYNEQFF. The CDR3, as DNA: TGTGCCAGTAGGGACGTATACAATGAGCAGTTCTTC. The variable domain in full, with the rest retrieved from reference TRBV19 and TRBJ2-1, is DGGITQSPKYLFRKEGQNVTLSCEQNLNHDAMYWYRQDPGQGLRLIYYSQIVNDFQKGDIAEGYSVSREKKESFPLTVTSAQKNPTAFYLCASRDVYNEQFFGPGTRLTVL.

The chain is built from TRBV15 and TRBJ2-1; TRBD1 matches 10 bases. This CDR3 spans 15 amino acids. Germline CDR1 LNHNV, CDR2 YYDKDF (reference sequence). The ends lost 4 bases at V and 6 bases at J; junction bases unmatched: 6. CDR3: CATSTGTGATNEQFF. As DNA, the CDR3 is TGTGCCACCAGCACTGGGACAGGGGCTACCAATGAGCAGTTCTTC.

J is TRBJ2-3 and V is TRBV19; 8 bases map to TRBD1. CDR1 LNHDA and CDR2 SQIVND come from the germline V gene (reference sequence). The CDR3 loop spans 13 amino acids. The J segment lost 3 bases and the V segment lost 6 bases, leaving 2 bases of the junction unmatched. The CDR3 nucleotides are TGTGCCAGTAGGACAGGGGTGACAGATACGCAGTATTTT. It is translated as CASRTGVTDTQYF.

The gene calls are TRBV6-5 and TRBJ1-4; D unclear. The CDR3 contains 12 residues. Trimming shortened V by 5 bases and J by 10 bases, and 11 bases separated the two germline ends. Germline CDR1 is MNHEY and CDR2 is SVGAGI. CDR3 sequence reads: CASSTRSGKLFF. CDR3 bases: TGTGCCAGCAGTACTCGGTCGGGAAAACTGTTTTTT.

The chain couples TRBV7-8 to TRBJ1-1, with D hard to call. The ends were cut back, 1 base at V and 1 base at J, with 13 bases in the middle. Germline V gene sequence: CDR1 SGHVS, CDR2 FQNEAQ. The CDR3 covers 16 residues. The DNA for the CDR3 is TGTGCCAGCAGCTTAGTGGTGGGTATTGGGAACACTGAAGCTTTCTTT. Protein: CASSLVVGIGNTEAFF. The complete variable domain, with remaining parts taken from reference TRBV7-8 and TRBJ1-1, reads GAGVSQSPRYKVAKRGQDVALRCDPISGHVSLFWYQQALGQGPEFLTYFQNEAQLDKSGLPSDRFFAERPEGSVSTLKIQRTQQEDSAVYLCASSLVVGIGNTEAFFGQGTRLTVV.

A single count supports this clone. J is TRBJ2-7 and V is TRBV5-8; a weak D match, TRBD2 (6 bases). The CDR3 loop spans 16 amino acids. Germline V gene lookup returns CDR1 SGHTS and CDR2 YDEGEE. Trimming removed 7 bases at V and 1 base at J, with 21 bases between. The CDR3 is CASRQAVRRESYEQYF. As DNA, the CDR3 is TGTGCCAGCCGCCAGGCCGTACGGAGGGAATCCTACGAGCAGTACTTC.

The chain uses TRBV15 and TRBJ1-1; no reliable D call. Germline-derived CDR1 and CDR2 are LNHNV and YYDKDF (reference sequence). Trimming cost V 1 base and J 4 bases, with 19 bases left between them. The CDR3 is 17 residues long. CDR3 protein: CATSRVSSNRKGTEAFF. Here the CDR3 DNA reads TGTGCCACCAGCAGAGTCTCGAGTAATAGAAAAGGCACTGAAGCTTTCTTT.

This clone has just one count. This chain uses TRBV5-5 with TRBJ2-7, with 7 bases lining up with TRBD1. With V trimmed by 1 base and J by 3 bases, 22 bases remained unmatched. From germline, CDR1 is SGHKS and CDR2 YYEKEE (reference sequence). This CDR3 comprises 20 residues. In nucleotides, the CDR3 is TGTGCCAGCAGCTTGAAGGGGTACACACGGACCGGGACAGAGAACTACGAGCAGTACTTC. This codes for CASSLKGYTRTGTENYEQYF.

This sequence joins TRBV2 and TRBJ1-2, with TRBD1 matching over 10 bases. V trimming: 8 bases; J trimming: 4 bases; junction bases outside the gene matches: 7. Germline V CDR1 and CDR2: SNHLY, FYNNEI. CDR3 size: 14 residues. The CDR3 region is CASGTGDALYGYTF. In nucleotides, the CDR3 is TGTGCCAGCGGGACAGGGGACGCCCTCTATGGCTACACCTTC.

The CDR3 protein is CASRGRDREETQYF. The CDR3 region has the DNA TGCGCCAGCAGGGGCCGGGACCGAGAAGAGACCCAGTACTTC. J is TRBJ2-5 and V is TRBV10-1; D may be TRBD1 or TRBD2 (5 bases each). The CDR3 is 14 residues long. Trimming took 6 bases from V and 3 from J, leaving 14 bases between them. Germline values: CDR1 WNHNN, CDR2 SYGVQD (reference sequence).

This sequence joins TRBV7-3 and TRBJ1-3, with D possibly matching TRBD1 (5 bases). The CDR3 totals 14 residues. V was shortened by 5 bases and J by 4 bases, with 12 bases between the two germline ends. Germline-derived CDR1 and CDR2 are SGHTA and FQGTGA. The CDR3 is CASSPGGFGNTIYF. The CDR3 coding sequence is TGTGCCAGCAGCCCCGGGGGTTTCGGAAACACCATATATTTT.

J is TRBJ1-1 and V is TRBV7-9, with 7 positions matching TRBD1. This CDR3 comprises 17 residues. Germline lookup yields CDR1 SEHNR and CDR2 FQNEAQ (reference sequence). With V trimmed by 3 bases and J by 0 bases, 10 bases remained unmatched. The CDR3 nucleotides are TGTGCCAGCAGCTTCGCCAGAGGGACAGCCATGAACACTGAAGCTTTCTTT. Amino acid sequence: CASSFARGTAMNTEAFF.

The CDR3 is CASSSNPGQGGQPQHF. The CDR3 bases are TGTGCCAGCAGTTCGAACCCGGGACAGGGCGGTCAGCCCCAGCATTTT. This chain connects TRBV6-5 to TRBJ1-5, with 9 nucleotides matching TRBD1. CDR3 length equals 16 residues. V was clipped by 4 bases and J by 6 bases; unmatched bases: 10. Germline V CDR1 and CDR2: MNHEY, SVGAGI.

The chain carries TRBV7-9 and TRBJ2-1, with 7 bases that match TRBD2. CDR3 size: 15 residues. The V and J ends lost 8 bases and 0 bases, in that order; junction bases with no gene match: 7. The germline gives CDR1 SEHNR, CDR2 FQNEAQ (reference sequence). The CDR3 protein is CASPPREGSYNEQFF. The CDR3, as DNA: TGTGCCAGCCCCCCAAGGGAGGGCTCCTACAATGAGCAGTTCTTC.

The rearrangement uses TRBV5-1 and TRBJ2-1; D is perhaps TRBD1 (6 bases). Germline V gene lookup returns CDR1 SGHRS and CDR2 YFSETQ. CDR3 length equals 15 residues. Trimming took off 2 bases at V and 9 bases at J, with 18 bases between the two ends. CDR3: CASSFTTTQGSEQFF. In DNA form, the CDR3 reads TGCGCCAGCAGCTTTACGACTACCCAGGGGTCTGAGCAGTTCTTC.

The chain employs TRBV28 and TRBJ1-5; D is undetermined. Germline values: CDR1 MDHEN, CDR2 SYDVKM. Trimming removed 5 bases at V and 0 bases at J, with 11 bases between. CDR3 length equals 15 residues. In DNA form, the CDR3 reads TGTGCCAGCAGTGTTAGGCCTTATAGCAATCAGCCCCAGCATTTT. Residues: CASSVRPYSNQPQHF.

This clone was seen a single time. The chain couples TRBV5-4 to TRBJ2-7, with D hard to call. Trimming removed 4 bases at V and 6 bases at J, with 14 bases between. CDR3 size: 13 residues. Germline assignment: CDR1 SGHNT and CDR2 YYREEE (reference sequence). The CDR3: CASSRIVDGEQYF. The DNA for the CDR3 is TGTGCCAGCAGCCGGATCGTGGATGGCGAGCAGTACTTC.

This clone was counted once. The chain employs TRBV9 and TRBJ2-4; tentative D call: TRBD2 (5 bases). The CDR3 has 14 residues. Trimming shortened V by 4 bases and J by 0 bases, and 8 bases separated the two germline ends. Germline CDR1 reads SGDLS; CDR2 reads YYNGEE. For the CDR3, the DNA is TGTGCCAGCAGCTCCGGACTAGCCAAAAACATTCAGTACTTC. Amino acid sequence: CASSSGLAKNIQYF. Full variable domain (remainder filled in from reference TRBV9 and TRBJ2-4): DSGVTQTPKHLITATGQRVTLRCSPRSGDLSVYWYQQSLDQGLQFLIQYYNGEERAKGNILERFSAQQFPDLHSELNLSSLELGDSALYFCASSSGLAKNIQYFGAGTRLSVL.

In the case of this clone: Distinct nucleotide sequences in the sample also encode this CDR3. This chain links TRBV4-1 with TRBJ2-1, with 13 bases aligning to TRBD2. Germline V gives CDR1 MGHRA, CDR2 YSYEKL. The J segment lost 2 bases and the V segment lost 0 bases, leaving 7 bases of the junction unmatched. The CDR3 loop spans 19 amino acids. The CDR3 nucleotides are TGCGCCAGCAGCCAAGATAAAGGGACTAGCGGGACCACCTACAATGAGCAGTTCTTC. Its translation: CASSQDKGTSGTTYNEQFF.

The chain has TRBV2 and TRBJ2-5, with D maybe TRBD2 (6 bases). The CDR3 loop spans 10 amino acids. CDR1 is SNHLY, CDR2 FYNNEI, per germline. The DNA of the CDR3 is TGTTCAACGGGGGAAGAGACCCAGTACTTC. Amino acids: CSTGEETQYF.

The genes are TRBV5-1 and TRBJ2-1; 8 positions match TRBD2. V shed 5 bases, J shed 13 bases, and the junction held 5 bases outside the gene matches. Looked up from germline, CDR1 is SGHRS and CDR2 is YFSETQ. The CDR3 contains 11 residues. The CDR3 sequence is CASSRGLAQFF. The CDR3 DNA follows: TGCGCCAGCAGTCGAGGACTAGCTCAGTTCTTC.

The rearrangement links TRBV19 to TRBJ2-2; 7 positions agree with TRBD1. V shed 5 bases, J shed 2 bases, and the junction held 8 bases outside the gene matches. Per the germline V gene, CDR1 is LNHDA and CDR2 is SQIVND (reference sequence). The CDR3 is made up of 16 amino acids. For the CDR3, the DNA is TGTGCCAGTAGTTTATACAGGGGCGTTAACACCGGGGAGCTGTTTTTT. Translating gives CASSLYRGVNTGELFF.